A single sample gave rise to the 21 T cell receptor beta chains below, sequenced in a study of blood T cell repertoires in COVID-19. Sequencing was performed with immunoSEQ multiplex PCR; in TCRdb, only in-frame clones are kept and a portion is missing. This sample has approximately 500,000 clones, with around 85% found just once. The sequenced sample consisted of peripheral blood. Receptors originate from a human donor in a cohort sampled during active COVID-19.

The CDR3 protein is CASSLRTGQNNYGYTF. The CDR3 DNA reads TGTGCCAGCAGCCTCCGCACGGGACAAAATAACTATGGCTACACCTTC. The rearrangement joins TRBV3-1 (or the pseudogene TRBV3-2) to TRBJ1-2; possible D gene TRBD1, 6 bases. This CDR3 has 16 residues. Germline V gene lookup returns CDR1 LGHDT and CDR2 YNNKEL (reference sequence). With 4 bases removed from V and 1 base from J, the gap between germline ends came to 16 bases.

V and J are TRBV6-1 and TRBJ1-1; D ambiguous. Trimming removed 6 bases from V and 6 bases from J, with 17 bases in between. The CDR3 is 14 amino acids. CDR1 and CDR2 (germline): MNHNS, SASEGT. The DNA for the CDR3 is TGTGCCAGCAGCAGGAGGTCTGCGGACGCTGAAGCTTTCTTT. It encodes CASSRRSADAEAFF.

The rearrangement joins TRBV3-1 (or the pseudogene TRBV3-2) to TRBJ2-1; the match to TRBD2 covers 8 bases. V gave up 0 bases and J gave up 6 bases; unmatched junction bases: 1. CDR1 LGHDT and CDR2 YNNKEL come from the germline V gene (reference sequence). The CDR3 has 14 residues. CDR3 residues: CASSQDGTSNEQFF. For the CDR3, the DNA is TGTGCCAGCAGCCAAGATGGGACTAGCAATGAGCAGTTCTTC.

This clone came up a few times. J is TRBJ2-3 and V is TRBV29-1; D may be TRBD2 (5 bases). This CDR3 has 17 residues. Germline V gene lookup returns CDR1 SQVTM and CDR2 ANQGSEA. Trimming removed 5 bases from V and 3 bases from J, with 24 bases in between. CDR3 amino acids: CSVPSGTTVGMTDTQYF. The CDR3, as DNA: TGCAGCGTTCCAAGCGGTACCACCGTGGGGATGACAGATACGCAGTATTTT.

This chain uses TRBV15 with TRBJ2-1; TRBD2 matches 10 bases. Germline V gene lookup returns CDR1 LNHNV and CDR2 YYDKDF (reference sequence). After removal of 4 bases from V and 13 bases from J, the junction contained 19 bases not matched to a gene. The CDR3 is made up of 17 amino acids. In DNA, the CDR3 is TGTGCCACCAGCATAGCGGGGGGCACTGGCATCCCTCCCACCCAGTTCTTC. Translating gives CATSIAGGTGIPPTQFF.

This clone was detected only once. V is TRBV11-3 and J is TRBJ2-6; weak D call: TRBD2 (5 bases). With 5 bases removed from V and 5 bases from J, the gap between germline ends came to 13 bases. CDR3 size: 15 residues. In germline, CDR1 is SGHNT, CDR2 YENEEA. The CDR3 nucleotides read TGTGCCAGCAGCCCCGGAGGCGAGTGGGCCAACGTCCTGACTTTC. Residues: CASSPGGEWANVLTF. The full variable domain, completed using reference TRBV11-3 and TRBJ2-6, is EAGVVQSPRYKIIEKKQPVAFWCNPISGHNTLYWYLQNLGQGPELLIRYENEEAVDDSQLPKDRFSAERLKGVDSTLKIQPAELGDSAVYLCASSPGGEWANVLTFGAGSRLTVL.

This clone was detected only a few times. V usage is TRBV13 and J usage is TRBJ2-1, with 7 bases that match TRBD2. Germline assignment: CDR1 PRHDT and CDR2 FYEKMQ (reference sequence). This CDR3 has 15 amino acids. V lost 5 bases, J lost 1 base, and 5 bases stayed unmatched. The CDR3 nucleotides are TGTGCCAGCAGCCCTAGGACTAGATCCTACAATGAGCAGTTCTTC. Translating gives CASSPRTRSYNEQFF.

CDR3 nucleotide sequence: TGTGCCAGCAGCTCTACAGGGGCCACTGAAGCTTTCTTT. As protein: CASSSTGATEAFF. The V call is TRBV7-2, the J call TRBJ1-1; TRBD1 matches at 7 bases. V gave up 4 bases and J gave up 4 bases; unmatched junction bases: 3. Germline CDR1 is SGHTA and CDR2 is FQGNSA. The CDR3 length is 13 residues.

The rearrangement joins TRBV19 to TRBJ2-7; D gene ambiguous. The CDR3 spans 13 residues. The germline gives CDR1 LNHDA, CDR2 SQIVND (reference sequence). Trimming pared 4 bases from V and 4 bases from J, leaving 11 bases between. CDR3 in DNA: TGTGCCAGTAGTAGAACACCCGATTACGAGCAGTACTTC. This sequence encodes CASSRTPDYEQYF.

This rearrangement joins TRBV7-3 to TRBJ2-6; D possibly corresponds to TRBD1 (5 bases). Trimming stripped 1 base from V and 0 bases from J, with 13 bases between. This CDR3 spans 18 amino acids. Germline values: CDR1 SGHTA, CDR2 FQGTGA. The CDR3 reads CASSLNGASSSGANVLTF. The DNA of the CDR3 is TGTGCCAGCAGCTTAAATGGGGCCTCGAGCTCTGGGGCCAACGTCCTGACTTTC.

This clone was recorded at least ten times. CDR3 DNA sequence: TGTGCCAGCAGAGAGGGTGGGTTCGGCACCGGGGAGCTGTTTTTT. It encodes CASREGGFGTGELFF. V is TRBV5-4 and J is TRBJ2-2, with D maybe TRBD2 (5 bases). CDR1 is SGHNT and CDR2 is YYREEE in the germline V gene (reference sequence). Trimming cost V 5 bases and J 4 bases, with 15 bases left between them. The CDR3 spans 15 residues.

This clone has a handful of counts. The genes are TRBV6-5 and TRBJ1-2, with D unclear. The CDR3 spans 14 residues. Looked up from germline, CDR1 is MNHEY and CDR2 is SVGAGI. The V end was cut by 6 bases, the J end by 7 bases, with 18 bases between. The CDR3 DNA reads TGTGCCAGCAGCTCTGGAAGCAGAGAGGCTGGCTACACCTTC. This sequence encodes CASSSGSREAGYTF.

This clone occurred a few times. The rearrangement links TRBV2 to TRBJ1-1, with a tentative D call TRBD1 (6 bases). V lost 3 bases to trimming and J lost 10 bases, with 15 bases between them. The CDR3 is 13 residues long. Looked up from germline, CDR1 is SNHLY and CDR2 is FYNNEI. CDR3 protein: CASSEQGPRGAFF. The DNA of the CDR3 is TGTGCCAGCAGTGAGCAGGGGCCGCGAGGAGCTTTCTTT.

The chain employs TRBV5-1 and TRBJ1-1; 8 bases agree with TRBD1. Germline V gene lookup returns CDR1 SGHRS and CDR2 YFSETQ. J gave up 7 bases and V 5 bases, and 10 bases lay outside the gene matches. CDR3 size: 14 residues. The DNA for the CDR3 is TGCGCCAGCAGTCCCGGGACAGGCACCTATGAAGCTTTCTTT. As protein: CASSPGTGTYEAFF. Filled out from reference TRBV5-1 and TRBJ1-1, the complete variable domain reads KAGVTQTPRYLIKTRGQQVTLSCSPISGHRSVSWYQQTPGQGLQFLFEYFSETQRNKGNFPGRFSGRQFSNSRSEMNVSTLELGDSALYLCASSPGTGTYEAFFGQGTRLTVV.

In this sample, this clone turned up once. This chain links TRBV19 with TRBJ2-5; TRBD1 matches at 10 bases. The germline CDR1 and CDR2 sequences are LNHDA and SQIVND (reference sequence). The CDR3 is 17 amino acids. Unmatched junction bases numbered 8, after V lost 4 bases and J lost 0 bases. The CDR3 loop is CASSSDSGTGDQETQYF. For the CDR3, the DNA is TGTGCCAGTAGTAGCGATTCCGGGACAGGGGACCAAGAGACCCAGTACTTC.

The chain employs TRBV9 and TRBJ1-2; 9 nucleotides align to TRBD1. Germline V CDR1 and CDR2: SGDLS, YYNGEE. This CDR3 comprises 13 residues. V was pared by 0 bases and J by 8 bases, with 2 bases of the junction left unmatched. CDR3 protein: CASSVAGQGGYTF. The CDR3 nucleotides read TGTGCCAGCAGCGTAGCTGGACAGGGGGGCTACACCTTC. Full variable domain (missing parts from reference TRBV9 and TRBJ1-2): DSGVTQTPKHLITATGQRVTLRCSPRSGDLSVYWYQQSLDQGLQFLIQYYNGEERAKGNILERFSAQQFPDLHSELNLSSLELGDSALYFCASSVAGQGGYTFGSGTRLTVV.

This rearrangement joins TRBV12-3 or TRBV12-4 to TRBJ1-1; D remains unclear. The CDR3 is 12 residues long. V was shortened by 7 bases and J by 8 bases, with 14 bases between the two germline ends. DNA of the CDR3: TGTGCCAGCACCATGCAGGCCTCCGAAGCTTTCTTT. The encoded protein is CASTMQASEAFF.

This clone was observed a few times. The rearrangement uses TRBV5-4 and TRBJ2-7; TRBD1 might be the D (6 bases). V lost 4 bases and J 2 bases, leaving 16 bases between the germline ends. This CDR3 comprises 15 residues. The germline CDR1 and CDR2 sequences are SGHNT and YYREEE (reference sequence). The CDR3 region has the DNA TGTGCCAGCAGCCCGCCCGGGACACCTACCTACGAGCAGTACTTC. Its translation: CASSPPGTPTYEQYF.

The J gene is TRBJ1-1, the V gene TRBV11-2; D uncertain. This CDR3 comprises 18 residues. Germline CDR1 and CDR2: SGHAT and FQNNGV. Between the trimmed V and J ends, which lost 0 bases and 0 bases, there was a span of 17 bases. Here the CDR3 DNA reads TGTGCCAGCAGCTTAGATCCCCGGCGGCATCTCTTGAACACTGAAGCTTTCTTT. Encoded protein: CASSLDPRRHLLNTEAFF.

CDR3 in amino acids: CASSEAETGTF. In DNA, the CDR3 is TGTGCCAGCAGTGAAGCTGAGACAGGCACCTTC. This chain uses TRBV6-1 with TRBJ1-2; the D gene is possibly TRBD1 (6 bases). Germline V gene lookup returns CDR1 MNHNS and CDR2 SASEGT. With 0 bases removed from V and 13 bases from J, the gap between germline ends came to 9 bases. There are 11 residues in the CDR3.

As regards this clone: Other DNA variants within this sample encode the same CDR3. The gene calls are TRBV2 and TRBJ1-2, with D hard to call. The length of the CDR3 is 12 residues. The V gene's germline CDR1 is SNHLY and CDR2 FYNNEI. V was cut by 7 bases and J by 5 bases, with 11 bases left in between. The CDR3 bases are TGTGCCAGCACCAAACAGAGTTATGGCTACACCTTC. The encoded protein is CASTKQSYGYTF.